This T cell receptor (beta chain) was sequenced for a study of shared clonotypes between healthy human individuals. Unsorted PBMCs provided DNA that was sequenced on ten immunoSEQ deep assay plates. Source study methods: Junction-only immunoSEQ data arrived without quality scores, meaning filtering differed. Using immunoSEQ multiplex PCR, the repertoire was profiled, and TCRdb retains in-frame clones only, with some absent. The V and J calls and clone size were taken over from that table, and D and trimming were inferred from the DNA. The sample comprises 450,000 to 500,000 clones, almost 80% of which are singletons, and approximately 12% rests with the top ten. All the donors were Caucasian adults who lived in Nashville, Tennessee. The germline gives CDR1 SNHLY, CDR2 FYNNEI. There are 11 residues in the CDR3. A note on this clone: The junction departs from the called germline gene at one end, perhaps through a read error.

This clonotype originated in a woman in her forties in good health. Some clones in this sample may be carry-over from other donors' samples. The V and J genes are TRBV2 and TRBJ1-4; D is unclear. Sequencing used PBMCs. CDR3 amino acids: CASSDNEELFF. The CDR3 DNA follows: TGTGCCAGCAGTGACAATGAAGAACTGTTTTTT.